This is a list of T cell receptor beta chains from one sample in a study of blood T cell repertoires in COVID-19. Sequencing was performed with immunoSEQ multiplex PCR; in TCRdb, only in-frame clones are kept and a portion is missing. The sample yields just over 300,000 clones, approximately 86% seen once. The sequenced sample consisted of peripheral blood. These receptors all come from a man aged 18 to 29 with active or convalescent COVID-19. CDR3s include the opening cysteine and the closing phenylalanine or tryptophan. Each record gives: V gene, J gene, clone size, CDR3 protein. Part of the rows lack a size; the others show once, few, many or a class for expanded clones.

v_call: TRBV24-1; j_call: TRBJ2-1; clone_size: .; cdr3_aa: CATSDWDWNEQFF
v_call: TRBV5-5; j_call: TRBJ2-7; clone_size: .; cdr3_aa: CASTLKGASYEQYF
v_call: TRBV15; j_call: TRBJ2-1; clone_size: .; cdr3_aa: CATSRDPGGRNEQFF
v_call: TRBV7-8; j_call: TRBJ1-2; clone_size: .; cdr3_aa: CASSIQGTYGYTF
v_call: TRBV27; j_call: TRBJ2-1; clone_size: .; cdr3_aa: CASSPVLVIGHEQFF
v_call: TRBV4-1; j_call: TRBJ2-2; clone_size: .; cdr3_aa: CASSQIGLAGELFF
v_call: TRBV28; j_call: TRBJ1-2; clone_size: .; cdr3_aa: CASSLGALYGYTF
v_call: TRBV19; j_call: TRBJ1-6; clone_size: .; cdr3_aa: CASSVRDTTTYNSPLHF
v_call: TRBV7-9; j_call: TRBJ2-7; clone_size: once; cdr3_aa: CASKGGVSYEQYF
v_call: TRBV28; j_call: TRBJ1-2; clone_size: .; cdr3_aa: CASSLDQSYGYTF
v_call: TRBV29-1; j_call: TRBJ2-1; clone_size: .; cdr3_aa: CSVEGADSYNEQFF
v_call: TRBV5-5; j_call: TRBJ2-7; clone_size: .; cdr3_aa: CASSLGGQGFYEQYF
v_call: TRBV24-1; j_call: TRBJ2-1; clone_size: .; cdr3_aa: CATSDSAASGSYNEQFF
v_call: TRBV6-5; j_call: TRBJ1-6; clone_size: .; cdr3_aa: CASSYGHLLNSPLHF
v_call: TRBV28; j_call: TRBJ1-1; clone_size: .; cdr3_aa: CASSSPGGANTEAFF
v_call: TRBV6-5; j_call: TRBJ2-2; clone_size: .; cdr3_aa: CASSRMGQNTGELFF
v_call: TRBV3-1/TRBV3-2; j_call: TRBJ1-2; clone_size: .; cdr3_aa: CASSQDSLAGVYGYTF
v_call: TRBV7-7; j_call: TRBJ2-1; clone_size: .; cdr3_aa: CASSRGQGTYNEQFF
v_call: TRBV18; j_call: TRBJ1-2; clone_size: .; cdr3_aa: CASSPSQALYGYTF
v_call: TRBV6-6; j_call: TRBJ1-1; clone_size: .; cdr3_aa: CASSYSGEGDTEAFF
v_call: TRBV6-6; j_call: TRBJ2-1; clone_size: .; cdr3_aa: CASSHVLAGGGEQFF
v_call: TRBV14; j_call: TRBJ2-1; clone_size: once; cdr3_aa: CASSRDRVSGSPRNEQFF